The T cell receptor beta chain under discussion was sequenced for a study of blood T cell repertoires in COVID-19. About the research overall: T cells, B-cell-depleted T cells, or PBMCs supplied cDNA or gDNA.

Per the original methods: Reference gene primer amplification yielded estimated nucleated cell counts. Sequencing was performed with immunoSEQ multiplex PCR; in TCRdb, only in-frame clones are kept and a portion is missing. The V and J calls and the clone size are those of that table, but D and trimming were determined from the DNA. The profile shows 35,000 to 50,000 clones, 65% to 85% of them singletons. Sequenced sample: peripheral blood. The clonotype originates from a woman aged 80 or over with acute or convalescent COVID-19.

CDR3 coding DNA: TGTGCCAGCAGCCATGACAGGGCGTCTGGTGGCTACACCTTC. Its protein product is CASSHDRASGGYTF. The V and J genes are TRBV14 and TRBJ1-2, with 7 bases lining up with TRBD1. Trimming took 3 bases from V and 7 from J; bases not matched to a gene: 8. Germline CDR1 and CDR2: SGHDN and FVKESK. The CDR3 has 14 amino acids.